This T cell receptor (beta chain) was sequenced during a study of blood T cells in healthy people across ages. Ranging in age from about 6 to 95, the donors were healthy Caucasian individuals from Russia. A minimum of 7 million PBMCs was isolated per sample. In regard to this clonotype: What it binds is unknown.

Next came a second PCR, run for about 7 to 12 cycles, which used a sample-barcoded 5' primer along with a J-beta primer mix. Every cDNA molecule carried a tag from a template-switch adaptor bearing 12 random nucleotides. One entry per CDR3 protein, called by TCRdb with MiXCR from the 5' RACE reads. The sample includes approximately 850,000 distinct CDR3 sequences, about 42% of them seen just once. The CDR3 spans 14 residues. Germline CDR1 and CDR2: MNHEY and SVGEGT. The V gene lost 6 bases and the J gene lost 1 base, with 13 bases spanning the gap. Study conclusions and caveats: Underestimates were what the diversity estimates from one million T cells were considered to be.

The sequence derives from a man between 60 and 75 years old in good health. The specimen was blood. The rearrangement joins TRBV6-2 or TRBV6-3 to TRBJ2-7; D unclear. The CDR3 nucleotides are TGTGCCAGCAGCTATTCCTCTCCTTCCTACGAGCAGTACTTC. Protein sequence: CASSYSSPSYEQYF.